Shown below are 5 T cell receptor beta chains from a single sample sequenced in a study of radiation and T cells in renal cell carcinoma. Libraries were prepared by immunoSEQ multiplex PCR; TCRdb keeps only in-frame clonotypes and omits some of them. The sample has over 45,000 clones, over 70% seen once; the top ten hold 6% to 9.5%. As to time point: baseline pretreatment blood. Documented treatment: 15 Gy SBRT to primary tumor, nephrectomy 4 weeks later. Sequencing used blood, obtained from a patient whose treatment included radiotherapy and nephrectomy. These receptors were obtained from a man aged 60 to 75 with renal cell carcinoma.

This sequence joins TRBV6-6 and TRBJ1-2; possibly TRBD1 for D (6 bases). CDR3 size: 12 residues. Germline assignment: CDR1 MNHNY and CDR2 SVGAGI (reference sequence). Trimming took 6 bases from V and 7 from J, leaving 12 bases between them. The CDR3 nucleotides are TGTGCCAGCAGGATACAGGGATCTGGCTACACCTTC. The encoded protein is CASRIQGSGYTF.

The J gene is TRBJ2-5, the V gene TRBV15, with 7 bases lining up with TRBD2. Trimming took 1 base from V and 5 from J; bases not matched to a gene: 4. Germline-derived CDR1 and CDR2 are LNHNV and YYDKDF (reference sequence). There are 14 residues in the CDR3. This CDR3 reads CATSRGLAGETQYF. In DNA, the CDR3 is TGTGCCACCAGCAGAGGACTAGCAGGGGAGACCCAGTACTTC. Looking up the rest from reference TRBV15 and TRBJ2-5 gives the full variable domain: DAMVIQNPRYQVTQFGKPVTLSCSQTLNHNVMYWYQQKSSQAPKLLFHYYDKDFNNEADTPDNFQSRRPNTSFCFLDIRSPGLGDTAMYLCATSRGLAGETQYFGPGTRLLVL.

The chain carries TRBV9 and TRBJ2-2; TRBD1 is a possible D gene (5 bases). The CDR3 is 18 amino acids. Germline assignment: CDR1 SGDLS and CDR2 YYNGEE. Trimming removed 0 bases from V and 1 base from J, with 16 bases in between. In DNA form, the CDR3 reads TGTGCCAGCAGCGTAGTGGGTCGTCAGGGAAAGAACACCGGGGAGCTGTTTTTT. Protein: CASSVVGRQGKNTGELFF.

This clone came up once. The chain uses TRBV7-9 and TRBJ2-5; D remains unclear. Trimming pared 11 bases from V and 7 bases from J, leaving 14 bases between. The CDR3 sequence is 11 residues long. Germline V gene sequence: CDR1 SEHNR, CDR2 FQNEAQ (reference sequence). The CDR3 region is CAPARLVTQYF. In nucleotides, the CDR3 is TGTGCCCCGGCGAGGCTAGTGACCCAGTACTTC.

The V call is TRBV18, the J call TRBJ1-2; D is perhaps TRBD1 (5 bases). Germline V lookup: CDR1 KGHSH, CDR2 LQKENI. This CDR3 has 13 residues. V lost 8 bases and J lost 5, with 15 bases in between. CDR3 DNA: TGTGCCAGCGGGGAGGGACTGATATATGGCTACACCTTC. Translated: CASGEGLIYGYTF.